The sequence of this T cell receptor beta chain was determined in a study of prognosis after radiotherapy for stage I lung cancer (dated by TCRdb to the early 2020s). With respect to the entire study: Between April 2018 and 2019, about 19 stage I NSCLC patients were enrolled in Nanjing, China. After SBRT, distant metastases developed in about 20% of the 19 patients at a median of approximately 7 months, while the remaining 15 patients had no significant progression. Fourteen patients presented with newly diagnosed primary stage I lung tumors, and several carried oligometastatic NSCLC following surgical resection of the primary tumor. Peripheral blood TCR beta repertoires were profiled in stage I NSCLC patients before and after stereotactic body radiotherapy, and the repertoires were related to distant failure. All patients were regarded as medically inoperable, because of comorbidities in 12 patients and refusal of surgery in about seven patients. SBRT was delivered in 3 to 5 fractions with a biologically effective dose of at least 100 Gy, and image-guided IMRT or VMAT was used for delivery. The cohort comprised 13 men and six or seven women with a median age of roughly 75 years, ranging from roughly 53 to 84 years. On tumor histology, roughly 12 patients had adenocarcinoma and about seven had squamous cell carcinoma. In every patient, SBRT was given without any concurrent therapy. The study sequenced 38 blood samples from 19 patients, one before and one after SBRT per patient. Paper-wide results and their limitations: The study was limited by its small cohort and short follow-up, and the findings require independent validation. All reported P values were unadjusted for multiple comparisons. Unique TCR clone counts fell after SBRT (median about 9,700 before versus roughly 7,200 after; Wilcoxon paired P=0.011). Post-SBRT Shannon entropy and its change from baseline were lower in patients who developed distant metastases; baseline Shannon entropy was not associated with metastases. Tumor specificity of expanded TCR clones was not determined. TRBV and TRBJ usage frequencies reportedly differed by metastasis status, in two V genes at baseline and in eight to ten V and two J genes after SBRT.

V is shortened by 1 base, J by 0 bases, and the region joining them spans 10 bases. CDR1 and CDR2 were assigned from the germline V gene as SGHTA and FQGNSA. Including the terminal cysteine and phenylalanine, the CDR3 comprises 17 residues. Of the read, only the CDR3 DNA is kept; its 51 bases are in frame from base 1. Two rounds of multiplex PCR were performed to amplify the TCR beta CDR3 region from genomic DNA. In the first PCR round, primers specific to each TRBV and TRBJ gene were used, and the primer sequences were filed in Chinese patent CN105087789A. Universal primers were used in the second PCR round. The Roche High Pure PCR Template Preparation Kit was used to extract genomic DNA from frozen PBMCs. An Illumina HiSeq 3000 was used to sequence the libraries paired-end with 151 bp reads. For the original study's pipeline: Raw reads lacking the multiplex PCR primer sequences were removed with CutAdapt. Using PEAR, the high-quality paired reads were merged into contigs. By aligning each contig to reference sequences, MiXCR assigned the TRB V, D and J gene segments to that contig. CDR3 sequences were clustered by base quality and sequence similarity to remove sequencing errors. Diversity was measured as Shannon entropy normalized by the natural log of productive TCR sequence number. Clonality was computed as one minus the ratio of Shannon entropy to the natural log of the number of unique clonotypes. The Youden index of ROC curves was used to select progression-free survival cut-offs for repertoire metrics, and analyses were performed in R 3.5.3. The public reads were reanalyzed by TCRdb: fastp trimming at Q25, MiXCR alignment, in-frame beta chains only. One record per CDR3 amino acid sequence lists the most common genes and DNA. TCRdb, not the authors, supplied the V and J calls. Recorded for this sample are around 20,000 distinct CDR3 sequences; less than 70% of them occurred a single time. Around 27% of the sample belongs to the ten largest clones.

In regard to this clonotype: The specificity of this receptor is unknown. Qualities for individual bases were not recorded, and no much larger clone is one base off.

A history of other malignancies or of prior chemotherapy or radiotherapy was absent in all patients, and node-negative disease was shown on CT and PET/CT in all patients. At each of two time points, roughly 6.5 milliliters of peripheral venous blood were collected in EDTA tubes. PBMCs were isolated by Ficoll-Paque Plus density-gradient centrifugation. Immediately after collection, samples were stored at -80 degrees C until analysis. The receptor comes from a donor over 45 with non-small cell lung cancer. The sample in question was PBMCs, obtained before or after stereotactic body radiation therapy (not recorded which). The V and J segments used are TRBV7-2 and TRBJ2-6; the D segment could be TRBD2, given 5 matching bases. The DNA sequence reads TGTGCCAGCAGCTTAGAAAGAGGGCGCTCTGGGGCCAACGTCCTGACTTTC. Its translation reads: CASSLERGRSGANVLTF.